This TCR beta chain was recovered during a study of immune heterogeneity within non-small cell lung tumors. Study overall: Of all tumors, several turned out to be squamous cell carcinomas, 10 were non-squamous carcinomas and 1 was not otherwise specified. Study outcomes and limitations: Both recurring identical dominant CDR3 beta clonotypes and site-unique high-frequency clones were observed across tumor sites within a patient. Each patient largely had their own distinct set of high-frequency T-cell receptor beta clonotypes.

At 450 to 650 ng per sample, bulk tumor genomic DNA provided the template. Each primary tumor yielded several biopsies, collected far apart from one another at surgery. Patients underwent curative surgery for untreated, newly diagnosed non-small cell lung cancer. Sample donors consisted of newly diagnosed non-small cell lung cancer patients who were undergoing surgery with curative intent. This clonotype is medium-sized within its sample. Antigen specificity is unknown. For the TCR beta CDR3, multiplex PCR with 32 V and 13 J primers performed the amplification. Using its own MiXCR run on the multiplex PCR reads, TCRdb lists one record per CDR3 protein. The data contain 15,000 or so distinct CDR3 sequences, 25% to 35% of them seen just once; the ten biggest clones take up 4% to 6.5%. The V gene's germline CDR1 is SGHTA and CDR2 FQGTGA. V lost 2 bases and J lost 4, with 15 bases in between. This CDR3 is built from 15 residues.

V gene TRBV7-3 combines with J gene TRBJ2-7; D perhaps matches TRBD2 (7 bases). The sequence came from a man aged 35 to 55 with non-small cell lung cancer. Sequenced material: lung tumor tissue. CDR3 DNA sequence: TGTGCCAGCAGCTTACGGGGGGACAAGGGATACGAGCAGTACTTC. The encoded protein is CASSLRGDKGYEQYF.